These 11 T cell receptor beta chains originate from one sample sequenced in a study of long-term antiretroviral therapy in people with HIV. Sequencing used immunoSEQ v3.0 at survey level. Generated by immunoSEQ multiplex PCR, the TCRdb table keeps only in-frame clones and is missing some. The profile shows roughly 15,000 clones, about 88% of them singletons. The material was unsorted PBMCs, obtained 0.1 years after starting antiretroviral therapy. These receptor sequences come from a man between 18 and 35 years old with HIV.

This chain connects TRBV7-2 to TRBJ2-2, with D unclear. Trimming shortened V by 1 base and J by 11 bases, and 20 bases separated the two germline ends. CDR3 length equals 16 residues. Germline V gene data show CDR1 as SGHTA and CDR2 as FQGNSA. CDR3 loop: CASSLDSWVGSSELFF. The DNA of the CDR3 is TGTGCCAGCAGCTTAGATAGCTGGGTAGGCTCGAGCGAGCTGTTTTTT.

In its sample, this clone was seen once. This chain uses TRBV14 with TRBJ2-7; 9 bases line up with TRBD2. V dropped 2 bases and J dropped 6; count of bases not matched to a gene: 17. CDR1 and CDR2 (germline): SGHDN, FVKESK. The CDR3 runs to 18 residues. The CDR3 spells CASSQIALAGLHFGEQYF. CDR3 in DNA: TGTGCCAGCAGCCAAATAGCCCTAGCGGGACTGCACTTCGGCGAGCAGTACTTC.

On this clone itself: The sample contains more than one DNA sequence encoding this CDR3. This rearrangement joins TRBV5-1 to TRBJ2-5; D may be TRBD2 (6 bases). This CDR3 spans 12 amino acids. V was trimmed by 6 bases and J by 5 bases, leaving 11 bases between them. Germline V lookup: CDR1 SGHRS, CDR2 YFSETQ. Here the CDR3 reads CASTRGSETQYF. CDR3 nucleotide sequence: TGCGCCAGCACCCGGGGGTCGGAGACCCAGTACTTC.

The chain is built from TRBV7-9 and TRBJ2-5; TRBD2 is a possible D gene (7 bases). Germline V gives CDR1 SEHNR, CDR2 FQNEAQ (reference sequence). This CDR3 is 17 amino acids long. V lost 5 bases, J lost 3 bases, and 22 bases lay in between. In DNA form, the CDR3 reads TGTGCCAGCAGCGCGGGGGATAGTGGGACACAAGAAGAGACCCAGTACTTC. Residues: CASSAGDSGTQEETQYF.

The rearrangement uses TRBV15 and TRBJ1-5; D perhaps matches TRBD1 (6 bases). This CDR3 has 13 residues. CDR1 and CDR2 (germline): LNHNV, YYDKDF (reference sequence). V shed 1 base and J shed 11 bases, with 12 bases lying between them. The CDR3 loop reads CATSRVGEGAQHF. The CDR3 coding sequence is TGTGCCACCAGCAGAGTAGGGGAGGGGGCCCAGCATTTT.

This chain joins TRBV29-1 and TRBJ2-7; the match to TRBD1 covers 9 bases. The V gene's germline CDR1 is SQVTM and CDR2 ANQGSEA. CDR3 size: 12 residues. J gave up 1 base and V 7 bases, and 2 bases lay outside the gene matches. The CDR3 here is CSAGTGSYEQYF. CDR3 bases: TGCAGCGCCGGGACAGGGTCCTACGAGCAGTACTTC.

This clone was detected only a few times. Here the CDR3 DNA reads TGTGCCAGCAGCCAAGGAGGGACCTATGGCTACACCTTC. Amino acids: CASSQGGTYGYTF. The rearrangement links TRBV4-2 to TRBJ1-2; D might be TRBD1 (5 bases). The CDR3 totals 13 residues. Germline CDR1 LGHNA, CDR2 YNFKEQ. The V gene lost 1 base and the J gene lost 4 bases, with 7 bases spanning the gap.

This chain uses TRBV14 with TRBJ2-7, with a weak D call TRBD2 (6 bases). In germline, CDR1 is SGHDN, CDR2 FVKESK. CDR3 length equals 14 residues. V dropped 4 bases and J dropped 7 bases, with 17 bases sitting between them. CDR3 coding DNA: TGTGCCAGCAGCCGGGAGGTCTCAGGGTGGGAGCAGTACTTC. It translates to CASSREVSGWEQYF. Based on the CDR3 plus reference TRBV14 and TRBJ2-7, the full variable domain is EAGVTQFPSHSVIEKGQTVTLRCDPISGHDNLYWYRRVMGKEIKFLLHFVKESKQDESGMPNNRFLAERTGGTYSTLKVQPAELEDSGVYFCASSREVSGWEQYFGPGTRLTVT.

The chain recombines TRBV4-1 with TRBJ2-1, with 7 bases fitting TRBD2. Unmatched junction bases numbered 13, after V lost 9 bases and J lost 5 bases. From germline, CDR1 is MGHRA and CDR2 YSYEKL. This CDR3 region has 15 residues. CDR3 sequence (DNA): TGCGCCAGTACCGACCCGGCTAGCGGACACAATGAGCAGTTCTTC. As protein: CASTDPASGHNEQFF.

A word on this clone: A junction boundary mismatches the germline segment, possibly from a read error. V usage is TRBV27 and J usage is TRBJ1-2; no clear D gene. Germline CDR1 and CDR2: MNHEY and SMNVEV (reference sequence). This CDR3 region has 15 residues. The CDR3 DNA reads TGTGCCGGCAGTTTAGGAGGCCCGTCCTCTTATGGCTACACCTTC. Its protein product is CAGSLGGPSSYGYTF.

The rearrangement joins TRBV7-2 to TRBJ1-1; no definite D call. The CDR3 is 13 residues long. CDR1 and CDR2 from the germline V gene are SGHTA and FQGNSA. Trimming took off 5 bases at V and 2 bases at J, with 9 bases between the two ends. In DNA form, the CDR3 reads TGTGCCAGCAGCCGGTCCCCTAACACTGAAGCTTTCTTT. It yields the protein CASSRSPNTEAFF.